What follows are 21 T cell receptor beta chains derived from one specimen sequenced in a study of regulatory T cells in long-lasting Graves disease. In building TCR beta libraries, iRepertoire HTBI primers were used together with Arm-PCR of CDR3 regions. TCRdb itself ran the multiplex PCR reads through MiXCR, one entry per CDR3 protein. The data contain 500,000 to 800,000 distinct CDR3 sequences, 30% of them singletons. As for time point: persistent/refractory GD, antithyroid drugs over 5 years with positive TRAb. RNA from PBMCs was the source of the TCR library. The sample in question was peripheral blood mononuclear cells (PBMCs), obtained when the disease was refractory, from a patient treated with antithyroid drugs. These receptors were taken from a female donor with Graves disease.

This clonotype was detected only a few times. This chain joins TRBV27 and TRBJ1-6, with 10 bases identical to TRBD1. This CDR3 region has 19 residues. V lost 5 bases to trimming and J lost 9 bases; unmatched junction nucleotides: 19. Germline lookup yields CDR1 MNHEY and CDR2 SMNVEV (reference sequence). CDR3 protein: CASSPSGTGAPLGFSPLHF. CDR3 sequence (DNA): TGTGCCAGCAGTCCCTCCGGGACAGGGGCCCCTCTAGGCTTTTCACCCCTCCACTTT.

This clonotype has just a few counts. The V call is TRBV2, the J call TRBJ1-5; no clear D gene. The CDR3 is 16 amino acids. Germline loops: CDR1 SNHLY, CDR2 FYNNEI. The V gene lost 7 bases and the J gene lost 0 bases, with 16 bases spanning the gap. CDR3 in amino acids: CASIPSGEYSNQPQHF. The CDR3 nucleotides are TGTGCCAGCATCCCTAGCGGGGAGTATAGCAATCAGCCCCAGCATTTT.

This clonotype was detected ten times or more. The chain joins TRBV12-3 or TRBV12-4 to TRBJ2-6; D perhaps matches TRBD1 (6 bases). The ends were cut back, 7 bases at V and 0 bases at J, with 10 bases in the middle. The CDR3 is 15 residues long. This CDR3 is CASIEQGSGANVLTF. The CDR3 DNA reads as TGTGCCAGCATCGAACAGGGCTCTGGGGCCAACGTCCTGACTTTC.

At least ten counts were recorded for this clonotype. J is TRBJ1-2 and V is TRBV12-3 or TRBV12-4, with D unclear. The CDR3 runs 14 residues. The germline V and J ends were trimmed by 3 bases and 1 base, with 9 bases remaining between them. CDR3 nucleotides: TGTGCCAGCAGTTTCGGCAGCGATAACTATGGCTACACCTTC. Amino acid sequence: CASSFGSDNYGYTF.

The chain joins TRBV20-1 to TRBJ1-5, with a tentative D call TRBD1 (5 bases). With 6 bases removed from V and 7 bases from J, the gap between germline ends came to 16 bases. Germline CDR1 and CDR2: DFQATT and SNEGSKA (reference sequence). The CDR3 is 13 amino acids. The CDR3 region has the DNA TGCAGTGCCAAGCCCGACAGTTGGCAGCCCCAGCATTTT. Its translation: CSAKPDSWQPQHF.

CDR3 sequence (DNA): TGTGCCAGCAGTGAAAGGATGAAGGGGGTCTATGGCTACACCTTC. Its protein is CASSERMKGVYGYTF. The gene calls are TRBV6-1 and TRBJ1-2; D possibly corresponds to TRBD1 (6 bases). V was shortened by 2 bases and J by 4 bases, with 14 bases between the two germline ends. CDR1 and CDR2 from the germline V gene are MNHNS and SASEGT. This CDR3 contains 15 residues.

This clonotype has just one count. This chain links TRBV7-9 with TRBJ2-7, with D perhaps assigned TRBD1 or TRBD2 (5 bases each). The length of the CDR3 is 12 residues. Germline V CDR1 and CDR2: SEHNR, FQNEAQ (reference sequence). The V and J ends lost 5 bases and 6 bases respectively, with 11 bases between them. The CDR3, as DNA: TGTGCCAGCAGCCAGGCGAGGGGCGAGCAGTACTTC. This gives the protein CASSQARGEQYF.

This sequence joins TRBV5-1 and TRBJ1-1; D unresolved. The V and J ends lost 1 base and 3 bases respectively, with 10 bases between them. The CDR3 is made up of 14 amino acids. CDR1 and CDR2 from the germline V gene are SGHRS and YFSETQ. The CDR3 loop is CASSLWAVDTEAFF. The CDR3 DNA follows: TGCGCCAGCAGCTTGTGGGCTGTGGACACTGAAGCTTTCTTT.

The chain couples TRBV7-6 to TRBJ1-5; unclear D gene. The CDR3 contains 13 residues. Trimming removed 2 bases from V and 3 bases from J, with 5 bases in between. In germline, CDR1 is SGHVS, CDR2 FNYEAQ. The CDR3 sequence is CASSLRHNQPQHF. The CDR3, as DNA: TGTGCCAGCAGCTTAAGGCACAATCAGCCCCAGCATTTT.

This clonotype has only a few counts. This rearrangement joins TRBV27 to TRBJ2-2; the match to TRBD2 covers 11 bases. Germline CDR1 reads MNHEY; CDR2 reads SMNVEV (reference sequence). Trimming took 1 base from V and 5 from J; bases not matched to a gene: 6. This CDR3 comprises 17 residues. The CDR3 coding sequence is TGTGCCAGCAGTTTATTAGCGGGAGGGCGATATACCGGGGAGCTGTTTTTT. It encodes CASSLLAGGRYTGELFF.

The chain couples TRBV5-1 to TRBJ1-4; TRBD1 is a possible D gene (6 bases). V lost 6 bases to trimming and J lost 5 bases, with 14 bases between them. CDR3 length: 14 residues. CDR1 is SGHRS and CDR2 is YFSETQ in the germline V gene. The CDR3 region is CASTSGTHNEKLFF. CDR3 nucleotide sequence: TGCGCCAGCACCTCCGGGACACACAATGAAAAACTGTTTTTT.

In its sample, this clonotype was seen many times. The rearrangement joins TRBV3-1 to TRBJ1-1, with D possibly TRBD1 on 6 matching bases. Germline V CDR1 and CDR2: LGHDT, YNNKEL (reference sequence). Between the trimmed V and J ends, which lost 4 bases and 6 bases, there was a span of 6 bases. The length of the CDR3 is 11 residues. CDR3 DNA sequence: TGTGCCAGCAGCCGGGGGCCTGAAGCTTTCTTT. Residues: CASSRGPEAFF. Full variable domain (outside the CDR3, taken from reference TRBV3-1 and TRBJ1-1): DTAVSQTPKYLVTQMGNDKSIKCEQNLGHDTMYWYKQDSKKFLKIMFSYNNKELIINETVPNRFSPKSPDKAHLNLHINSLELGDSAVYFCASSRGPEAFFGQGTRLTVV.

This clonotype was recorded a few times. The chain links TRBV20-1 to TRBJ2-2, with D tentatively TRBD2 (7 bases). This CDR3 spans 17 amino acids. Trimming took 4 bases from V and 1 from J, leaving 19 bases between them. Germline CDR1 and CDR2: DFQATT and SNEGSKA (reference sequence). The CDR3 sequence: CSATGGYREGNTGELFF. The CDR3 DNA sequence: TGCAGTGCTACCGGGGGGTACAGGGAGGGGAACACCGGGGAGCTGTTTTTT.

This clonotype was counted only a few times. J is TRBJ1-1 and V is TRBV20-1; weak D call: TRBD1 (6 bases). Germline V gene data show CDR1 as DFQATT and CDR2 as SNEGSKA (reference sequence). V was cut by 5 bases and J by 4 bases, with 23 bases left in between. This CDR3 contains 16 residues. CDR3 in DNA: TGCAGTGCTCCACAGTTGGCCCTTCGAGGGGGCACTGAAGCTTTCTTT. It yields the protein CSAPQLALRGGTEAFF.

As DNA, the CDR3 is TGTGCCAGCAGCTCATCCCTGTGGGGCAGGGGCTACGAGCAGTACTTC. Residues: CASSSSLWGRGYEQYF. The gene calls are TRBV28 and TRBJ2-7, with a tentative D call TRBD1 (6 bases). Germline CDR1 is MDHEN and CDR2 is SYDVKM. V gave up 6 bases and J gave up 3 bases, with 21 bases separating them. The CDR3 length is 16 residues.

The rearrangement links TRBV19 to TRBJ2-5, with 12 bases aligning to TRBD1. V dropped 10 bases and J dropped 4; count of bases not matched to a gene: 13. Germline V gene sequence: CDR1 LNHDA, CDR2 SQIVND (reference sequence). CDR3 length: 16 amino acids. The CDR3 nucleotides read TGTGCCACCTCGTCCGGGACAGGGGGCGGCGGAGAGACCCAGTACTTC. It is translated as CATSSGTGGGGETQYF.

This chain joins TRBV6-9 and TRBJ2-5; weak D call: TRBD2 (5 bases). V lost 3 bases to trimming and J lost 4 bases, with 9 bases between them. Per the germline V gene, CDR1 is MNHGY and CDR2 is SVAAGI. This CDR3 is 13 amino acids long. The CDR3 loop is CASSYPSSETQYF. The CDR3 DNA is TGTGCCAGCAGTTACCCTAGCTCAGAGACCCAGTACTTC.

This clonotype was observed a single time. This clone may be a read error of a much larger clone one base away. CDR3 region: CAGSPYSGRAHEQYF. In DNA, the CDR3 is TGTGCCGGCAGTCCCTATAGCGGGAGGGCACACGAGCAGTACTTC. The rearrangement joins TRBV12-3 or TRBV12-4 to TRBJ2-7, with 11 nucleotides matching TRBD2. This CDR3 is 15 amino acids long.

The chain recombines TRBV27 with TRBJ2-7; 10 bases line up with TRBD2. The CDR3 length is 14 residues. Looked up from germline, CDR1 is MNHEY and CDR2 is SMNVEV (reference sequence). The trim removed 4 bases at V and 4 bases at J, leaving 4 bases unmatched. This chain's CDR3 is CASSYLAGDYEQYF. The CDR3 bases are TGTGCCAGCAGTTACCTAGCGGGGGATTACGAGCAGTACTTC.

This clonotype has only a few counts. The CDR3 region has the DNA TGTGCCAGCAGTTTAGGTCTGTCCCGTGGAAACACCATATATTTT. Protein: CASSLGLSRGNTIYF. V gene TRBV28 combines with J gene TRBJ1-3, with no clear D. CDR1 is MDHEN, CDR2 SYDVKM, per germline. V was trimmed by 2 bases and J by 3 bases, leaving 11 bases between them. The CDR3 length is 15 residues.

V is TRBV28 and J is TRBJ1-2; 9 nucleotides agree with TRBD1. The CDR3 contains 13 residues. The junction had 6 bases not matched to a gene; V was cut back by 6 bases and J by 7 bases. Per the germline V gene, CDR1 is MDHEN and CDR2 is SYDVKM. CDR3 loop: CASSDGTGFGYTF. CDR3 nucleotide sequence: TGTGCCAGCAGCGACGGGACAGGGTTTGGCTACACCTTC.